The clone carrying this T cell receptor beta chain appeared a few times. Its antigen is unknown. This specimen belongs to a study of blood T cells in healthy people across ages. Whole-study findings and limits: Long-lived donors carried more naive CD4+ cells and greater diversity than aged donors. Observed TCR beta diversity per million T cells went down as age went up. This fall followed a roughly linear course with age. Investigators treated diversity estimates from one million T cells as underestimates.

The CDR3 loop spans 15 amino acids. The V end lost 2 bases, the J end lost 4 bases, and 14 bases lay between the germline ends. Germline CDR1 reads SGHDN; CDR2 reads FVKESK. A second PCR of about 6 to 11 cycles used a sample-barcoded 5' primer and a J-beta primer mix. TCRdb passed the 5' RACE reads through MiXCR, listing each CDR3 protein once. The sample includes about 1.6 million distinct CDR3 sequences, roughly 32% of them seen just once. The chain employs TRBV14 and TRBJ1-2; D is unresolved. The sequenced sample was blood. The receptor comes from a woman in her 30s in good health. CDR3 in amino acids: CASSQSIGSLYGYTF. In DNA, the CDR3 is TGTGCCAGCAGCCAATCGATAGGGTCCCTCTATGGCTACACCTTC.